This T cell receptor (beta chain) was retrieved from a study of human T cells and chemical hapten exposure. General observations from the study: High-frequency TCRs, those above 1 in 1000, stayed the same after DPC sensitization.

In its sample, this clonotype was seen many times. Antigen specificity is unknown. Single cDNA molecules in the library carried unique molecular identifiers attached during preparation. TCRdb independently ran MiXCR on the 5' RACE reads; one entry per CDR3 protein. The sample includes approximately 81,000 distinct CDR3 sequences, about 8.4% seen only once; the top ten take under 3%. Whole blood, unfractionated, served as the material for total RNA extraction. The CDR3 totals 15 residues. Trimming left V 2 bases short and J 7 bases short, with 15 bases between. The chain joins TRBV12-3 or TRBV12-4 to TRBJ2-1, with a tentative D call TRBD2 (6 bases). This TCR was sampled from a male donor in good health. CDR3 sequence: CASSLLGSTNNEQFF. The CDR3 DNA sequence: TGTGCCAGCAGTTTACTCGGGAGCACTAATAATGAGCAGTTCTTC.